This entry lists 27 T cell receptor beta chains sequenced from one sample in a study of identical twins. TCRdb called the 5' RACE reads again in MiXCR, with one record for every CDR3 protein. The data contain 1.5 million to 2 million distinct CDR3 sequences, less than 35% of them singletons. Material: cord blood. These receptors all stem from a newborn girl in good health.

The J gene is TRBJ2-1, the V gene TRBV4-2, with 11 bases that match TRBD2. The CDR3 is made up of 16 amino acids. Unmatched junction bases numbered 10, after V lost 5 bases and J lost 7 bases. CDR1 is LGHNA and CDR2 is YNFKEQ in the germline V gene. The CDR3 DNA is TGTGCCAGCAGCACCGGTAGCGGGGGGGCTTTAAATGAGCAGTTCTTC. This translates into CASSTGSGGALNEQFF.

On this clonotype itself: One junction end disagrees with the germline gene, perhaps due to a read error. The chain has TRBV5-4 and TRBJ2-7; 7 bases agree with TRBD1. The germline gives CDR1 SGHNT, CDR2 YYREEE (reference sequence). This CDR3 region has 14 residues. This CDR3 is CASSLQGTVYERYF. DNA of the CDR3: TGTGCCAGCAGCTTACAGGGGACGGTCTACGAGCGGTACTTC.

J is TRBJ1-3 and V is TRBV10-3; D is ambiguous. Germline V gives CDR1 ENHRY, CDR2 SYGVKD. Trimming stripped 3 bases from V and 4 bases from J, with 4 bases between. This CDR3 comprises 12 residues. The CDR3 loop is CAISDRGNTIYF. As DNA, the CDR3 is TGTGCCATCAGTGACAGGGGAAACACCATATATTTT.

This sequence joins TRBV19 and TRBJ2-3; TRBD2 matches at 8 bases. CDR3 size: 17 residues. Per the germline V gene, CDR1 is LNHDA and CDR2 is SQIVND (reference sequence). The junction had 8 bases not matched to a gene; V was cut back by 3 bases and J by 0 bases. This chain's CDR3 is CASSIKMSGRSTDTQYF. In DNA, the CDR3 is TGTGCCAGTAGTATTAAAATGAGCGGGAGAAGCACAGATACGCAGTATTTT.

This clonotype was seen repeatedly, ten times or more. The gene calls are TRBV2 and TRBJ2-1; D possibly corresponds to TRBD2 (5 bases). V was cut by 0 bases and J by 2 bases, with 5 bases left in between. CDR1 and CDR2 (germline): SNHLY, FYNNEI. The CDR3 length is 14 residues. CDR3 region: CASSEAGAYNEQFF. In nucleotides, the CDR3 is TGTGCCAGCAGTGAAGCGGGAGCCTACAATGAGCAGTTCTTC.

There are a few counts of this clonotype. The CDR3 spells CASSSPLGQSFYEQYF. CDR3 DNA sequence: TGTGCCAGCAGCAGCCCTCTGGGACAGAGCTTCTACGAGCAGTACTTC. The V and J genes are TRBV21-1 and TRBJ2-7; the D call in the table, TRBD1, was not verified against the DNA. TRBV21-1 is a pseudogene. The CDR3 has 16 residues.

J is TRBJ1-2 and V is TRBV6-1; D gene unclear. CDR1 and CDR2 (germline): MNHNS, SASEGT. V gave up 1 base and J gave up 8 bases, with 14 bases separating them. This CDR3 spans 14 amino acids. For the CDR3, the DNA is TGTGCCAGCAGTGAAGGAGGGTTGCTCCCCGGCTACACCTTC. It codes for CASSEGGLLPGYTF.

The sample holds many counts of this clonotype. The chain employs TRBV3-1 and TRBJ1-4, with TRBD1 identical over 7 bases. The CDR3 covers 16 residues. Unmatched junction bases numbered 6, after V lost 0 bases and J lost 5 bases. Germline lookup yields CDR1 LGHDT and CDR2 YNNKEL (reference sequence). This chain's CDR3 is CASSQDLWTGNEKLFF. The CDR3 DNA follows: TGTGCCAGCAGCCAAGATCTGTGGACAGGAAATGAAAAACTGTTTTTT. Filled out from reference TRBV3-1 and TRBJ1-4, the complete variable domain reads DTAVSQTPKYLVTQMGNDKSIKCEQNLGHDTMYWYKQDSKKFLKIMFSYNNKELIINETVPNRFSPKSPDKAHLNLHINSLELGDSAVYFCASSQDLWTGNEKLFFGSGTQLSVL.

The J gene is TRBJ1-6, the V gene TRBV7-9; tentative D call: TRBD1 (6 bases). Germline-derived CDR1 and CDR2 are SEHNR and FQNEAQ (reference sequence). Trimming stripped 6 bases from V and 7 bases from J, with 16 bases between. CDR3 length: 15 amino acids. Here the CDR3 DNA reads TGTGCCAGCAGTACGGAACAGGGAAGAAATTCACCCCTCCACTTT. This sequence encodes CASSTEQGRNSPLHF.

This clonotype was seen more than once but under ten times. The chain is built from TRBV20-1 and TRBJ2-7; D might be TRBD2 (6 bases). With 3 bases removed from V and 1 base from J, the gap between germline ends came to 13 bases. Per germline, CDR1 DFQATT and CDR2 SNEGSKA (reference sequence). The CDR3 loop spans 14 amino acids. CDR3 coding DNA: TGCAGTGCTAGCGGCGCGGCGGGGTCCTACGAGCAGTACTTC. It specifies CSASGAAGSYEQYF.

This clonotype has a handful of counts. The genes are TRBV27 and TRBJ1-5; 8 positions agree with TRBD1. With 1 base clipped from V and 2 bases from J, the junction kept 7 bases outside the gene matches. The germline CDR1 and CDR2 sequences are MNHEY and SMNVEV (reference sequence). The CDR3 is 17 residues long. The CDR3 region has the DNA TGTGCCAGCAGTTTATACCCCACGACAGGGGGCAATCAGCCCCAGCATTTT. This gives the protein CASSLYPTTGGNQPQHF.

The chain carries TRBV20-1 and TRBJ2-7; D uncertain. Germline V gene lookup returns CDR1 DFQATT and CDR2 SNEGSKA (reference sequence). Trimming removed 0 bases at V and 7 bases at J, with 19 bases between. The CDR3 extends over 15 amino acids. The CDR3 protein is CSARDAIKSYNEQYF. The CDR3 DNA reads as TGCAGTGCTAGAGATGCCATTAAGTCCTACAATGAGCAGTACTTC.

The V call is TRBV20-1, the J call TRBJ1-2; D gene uncertain. The CDR3 contains 11 residues. Germline CDR1 and CDR2: DFQATT and SNEGSKA (reference sequence). Trimming left V 1 base short and J 13 bases short, with 13 bases between. CDR3 protein: CSARARISVTF. The CDR3 DNA sequence: TGCAGTGCTAGAGCCCGGATTAGCGTCACCTTC.

The chain recombines TRBV29-1 with TRBJ1-1; a possible D gene is TRBD1 (6 bases). This CDR3 has 12 residues. The V end was cut by 4 bases, the J end by 4 bases, with 10 bases between. The germline V gene encodes CDR1 SQVTM and CDR2 ANQGSEA. Here the CDR3 reads CSVATGSTEAFF. The CDR3 region has the DNA TGCAGCGTTGCCACAGGGAGCACTGAAGCTTTCTTT.

Turning to this clonotype: It may be a read error: a sequence one base away is much more abundant. This chain uses TRBV6-1 with TRBJ2-7, with D uncertain. The better agreement between TRBJ2-5 and the DNA end casts doubt on the J call. Germline CDR1 and CDR2: MNHNS and SASEGT. The CDR3 is made up of 12 amino acids. Written as DNA, the CDR3 is TGTGCCAGCAGTGAAATGGGAGAGACCCAGTACTTC. Translation: CASSEMGETQYF.

The chain is built from TRBV20-1 and TRBJ2-1, with 7 bases matching TRBD2. The CDR3 consists of 13 residues. Germline V gives CDR1 DFQATT, CDR2 SNEGSKA (reference sequence). Trimming took 3 bases from V and 6 from J; bases not matched to a gene: 5. The CDR3 nucleotides read TGCAGTGCTAGGGCGGGGGTTTCCAATGAGCAGTTCTTC. Translated: CSARAGVSNEQFF.

This clonotype was seen only a few times. The rearrangement uses TRBV5-1 and TRBJ2-3; 14 bases map to TRBD2. Trimming cost V 3 bases and J 5 bases; bases outside gene matches: 5. CDR1 and CDR2 (germline): SGHRS, YFSETQ. This CDR3 comprises 16 residues. The CDR3 DNA sequence: TGCGCCAGCAGCTGGGGACTAGCGGGAGTGAAAGATACGCAGTATTTT. Its protein product is CASSWGLAGVKDTQYF.

This clonotype was seen only a few times. The V call is TRBV12-3 or TRBV12-4, the J call TRBJ1-2; D remains unclear. The V and J ends lost 1 base and 4 bases respectively, with 16 bases between them. The CDR3 runs 16 residues. CDR3 loop: CASSLGRKAIPYGYTF. Written as DNA, the CDR3 is TGTGCCAGCAGTTTAGGGAGGAAGGCAATCCCCTATGGCTACACCTTC.

The chain is built from TRBV12-3 or TRBV12-4 and TRBJ2-5; D possibly corresponds to TRBD2 (6 bases). TRBJ2-7 explains the end of the DNA better; the J call may be wrong. The CDR3 extends over 14 amino acids. CDR3 loop: CASTLVPLAHEQYF. CDR3 sequence (DNA): TGTGCCAGCACCTTGGTTCCACTAGCCCACGAGCAGTACTTC.

This clonotype has just a few counts. This sequence joins TRBV7-9 and TRBJ2-5; D not certain. The ends were cut back, 3 bases at V and 5 bases at J, with 13 bases in the middle. Per germline, CDR1 SEHNR and CDR2 FQNEAQ (reference sequence). This CDR3 has 14 amino acids. CDR3 in amino acids: CASSFGRRWETQYF. The CDR3 region has the DNA TGTGCCAGCAGCTTTGGCCGCAGGTGGGAGACCCAGTACTTC.

CDR3 sequence reads: CATSDSETGNTGELFF. CDR3 bases: TGTGCCACCAGTGATTCTGAGACAGGGAACACCGGGGAGCTGTTTTTT. The V call is TRBV24-1, the J call TRBJ2-2; the D gene is possibly TRBD1 (6 bases). V shed 2 bases and J shed 1 base, with 10 bases lying between them. The CDR3 runs 16 residues. Germline V gives CDR1 KGHDR, CDR2 SFDVKD.

This clonotype was counted a few times. The DNA for the CDR3 is TGCGCCAGCGGCGACAGGGTAATGGAGACCCAGTACTTC. Its translation is CASGDRVMETQYF. The chain has TRBV5-1 and TRBJ2-5; 7 bases are shared with TRBD1. CDR1 and CDR2 from the germline V gene are SGHRS and YFSETQ. V shed 7 bases and J 5 bases; nucleotides not matched to a gene: 8. CDR3 size: 13 residues. Based on the CDR3 plus reference TRBV5-1 and TRBJ2-5, the full variable domain is KAGVTQTPRYLIKTRGQQVTLSCSPISGHRSVSWYQQTPGQGLQFLFEYFSETQRNKGNFPGRFSGRQFSNSRSEMNVSTLELGDSALYLCASGDRVMETQYFGPGTRLLVL.

CDR3 sequence reads: CASGRVGSDTQYF. CDR3 bases: TGTGCCAGCGGGCGGGTAGGCTCAGATACGCAGTATTTT. V gene TRBV6-5 combines with J gene TRBJ2-3; tentative D call: TRBD2 (5 bases). The CDR3 is made up of 13 amino acids. V was pared by 8 bases and J by 4 bases, with 13 bases between. CDR1 is MNHEY and CDR2 is SVGAGI in the germline V gene.

The V call is TRBV2, the J call TRBJ2-1; the match to TRBD2 covers 10 bases. This CDR3 is built from 14 residues. J lost 9 bases, V lost 3 bases, and 5 bases had no gene match. Germline V CDR1 and CDR2: SNHLY, FYNNEI. CDR3 amino acids: CASSEGLARTEQFF. The CDR3 nucleotides are TGTGCCAGCAGTGAGGGACTAGCGAGGACTGAGCAGTTCTTC. Full variable domain (missing parts from reference TRBV2 and TRBJ2-1): EPEVTQTPSHQVTQMGQEVILRCVPISNHLYFYWYRQILGQKVEFLVSFYNNEISEKSEIFDDQFSVERPDGSNFTLKIRSTKLEDSAMYFCASSEGLARTEQFFGPGTRLTVL.

In its sample, this clonotype was seen a few times. J is TRBJ1-2 and V is TRBV25-1; unclear D gene. This CDR3 has 14 residues. Germline V CDR1 and CDR2: MGHDK, SYGVNS. V was pared by 3 bases and J by 6 bases, with 14 bases between. DNA for the CDR3: TGTGCCAGCAGTGAGCTTTCGGGTAGGGATGGCTACACCTTC. It codes for CASSELSGRDGYTF.

This clonotype appeared many times. The chain is built from TRBV4-1 and TRBJ2-7; D remains ambiguous. Germline CDR1 MGHRA, CDR2 YSYEKL. V lost 5 bases and J 5 bases, leaving 7 bases between the germline ends. The CDR3 runs to 11 residues. CDR3 DNA: TGCGCCAGCAGCAATAGTAACGAGCAGTACTTC. Translated: CASSNSNEQYF.

This clonotype came up a few times. This sequence joins TRBV7-9 and TRBJ1-1; 7 bases line up with TRBD1. The germline gives CDR1 SEHNR, CDR2 FQNEAQ (reference sequence). The junction had 3 bases not matched to a gene; V was cut back by 8 bases and J by 0 bases. This CDR3 is built from 13 residues. The CDR3, as DNA: TGTGCCAGCGAGGGACAGATGAACACTGAAGCTTTCTTT. Its protein product is CASEGQMNTEAFF.